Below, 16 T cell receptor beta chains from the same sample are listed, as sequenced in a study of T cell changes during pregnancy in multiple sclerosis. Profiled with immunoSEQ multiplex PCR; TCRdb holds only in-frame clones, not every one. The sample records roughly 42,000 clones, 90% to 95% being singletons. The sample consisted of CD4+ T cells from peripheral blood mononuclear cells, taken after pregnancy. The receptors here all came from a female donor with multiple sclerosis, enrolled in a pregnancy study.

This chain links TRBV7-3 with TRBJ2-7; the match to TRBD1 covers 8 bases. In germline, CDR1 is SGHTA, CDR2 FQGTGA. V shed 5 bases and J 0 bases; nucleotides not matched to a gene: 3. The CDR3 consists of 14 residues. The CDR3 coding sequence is TGTGCCAGCAGCCCGGACAGGGACTCCTACGAGCAGTACTTC. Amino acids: CASSPDRDSYEQYF.

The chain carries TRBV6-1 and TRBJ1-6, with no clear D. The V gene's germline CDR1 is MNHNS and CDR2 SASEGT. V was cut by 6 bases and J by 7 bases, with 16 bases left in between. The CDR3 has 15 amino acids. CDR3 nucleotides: TGTGCCAGCAGCCCGTCCCCGGGGTACAATTCACCCCTCCACTTT. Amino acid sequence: CASSPSPGYNSPLHF.

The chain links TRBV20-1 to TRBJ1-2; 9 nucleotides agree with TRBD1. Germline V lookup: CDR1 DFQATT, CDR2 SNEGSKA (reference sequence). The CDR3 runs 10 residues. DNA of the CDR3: TGCAAAACAGGGGGCAAAGGCTACACCTTC. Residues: CKTGGKGYTF.

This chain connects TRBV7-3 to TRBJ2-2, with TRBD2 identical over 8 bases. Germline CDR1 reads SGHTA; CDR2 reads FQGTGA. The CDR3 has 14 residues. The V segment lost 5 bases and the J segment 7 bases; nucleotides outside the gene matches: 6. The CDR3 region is CASSLGGAGGELFF. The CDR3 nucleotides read TGTGCCAGCAGCCTCGGGGGGGCAGGCGGGGAGCTGTTTTTT.

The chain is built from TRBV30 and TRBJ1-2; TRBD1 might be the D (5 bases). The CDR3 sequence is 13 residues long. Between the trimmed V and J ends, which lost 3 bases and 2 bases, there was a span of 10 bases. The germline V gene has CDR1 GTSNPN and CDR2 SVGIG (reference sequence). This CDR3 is CAWSPRGNYGYTF. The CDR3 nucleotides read TGTGCCTGGAGCCCCCGGGGGAACTATGGCTACACCTTC. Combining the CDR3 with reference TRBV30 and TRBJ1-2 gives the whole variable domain SQTIHQWPATLVQPVGSPLSLECTVEGTSNPNLYWYRQAAGRGLQLLFYSVGIGQISSEVPQNLSASRPQDRQFILSSKKLLLSDSGFYLCAWSPRGNYGYTFGSGTRLTVV.

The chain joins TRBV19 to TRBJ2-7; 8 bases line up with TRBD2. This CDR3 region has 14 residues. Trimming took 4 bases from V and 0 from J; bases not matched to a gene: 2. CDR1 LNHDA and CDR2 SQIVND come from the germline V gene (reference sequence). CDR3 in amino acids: CASSNSGVSYEQYF. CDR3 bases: TGTGCCAGTAGTAATAGCGGGGTCTCCTACGAGCAGTACTTC.

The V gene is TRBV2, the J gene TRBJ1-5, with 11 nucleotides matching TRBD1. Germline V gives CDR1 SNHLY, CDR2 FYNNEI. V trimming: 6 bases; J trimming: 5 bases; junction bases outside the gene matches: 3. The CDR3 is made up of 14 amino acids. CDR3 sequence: CASSGDRGDQPQHF. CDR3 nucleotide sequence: TGTGCCAGCAGCGGGGACAGGGGGGATCAGCCCCAGCATTTT.

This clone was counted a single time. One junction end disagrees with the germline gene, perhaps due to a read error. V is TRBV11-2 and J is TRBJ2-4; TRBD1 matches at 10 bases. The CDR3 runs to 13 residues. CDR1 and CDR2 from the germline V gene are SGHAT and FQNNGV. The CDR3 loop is CASSPDRGRGLDF. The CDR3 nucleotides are TGTGCCAGCAGCCCAGACAGGGGGCGCGGGCTAGACTTC.

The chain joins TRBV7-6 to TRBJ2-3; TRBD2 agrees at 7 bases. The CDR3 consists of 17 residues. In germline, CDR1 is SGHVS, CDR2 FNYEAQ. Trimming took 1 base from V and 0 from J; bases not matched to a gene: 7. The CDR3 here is CASSLVIGGTSTDTQYF. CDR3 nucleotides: TGTGCCAGCAGCTTAGTTATCGGGGGGACTAGCACAGATACGCAGTATTTT.

The CDR3 region is CASSLTGLETQYF. CDR3 nucleotides: TGTGCCAGCAGCTTGACAGGATTAGAGACCCAGTACTTC. This chain links TRBV7-6 with TRBJ2-5, with D perhaps matching TRBD1 (6 bases). The germline V gene encodes CDR1 SGHVS and CDR2 FNYEAQ. This CDR3 spans 13 amino acids. V lost 3 bases, J lost 4 bases, and 9 bases lay in between.

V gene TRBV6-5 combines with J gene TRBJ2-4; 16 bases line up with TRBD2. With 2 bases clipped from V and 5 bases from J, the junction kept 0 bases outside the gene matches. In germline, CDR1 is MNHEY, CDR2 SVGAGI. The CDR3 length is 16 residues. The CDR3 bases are TGTGCCAGCAGTTACGGGACTAGCGGGGGGGAAAACATTCAGTACTTC. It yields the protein CASSYGTSGGENIQYF.

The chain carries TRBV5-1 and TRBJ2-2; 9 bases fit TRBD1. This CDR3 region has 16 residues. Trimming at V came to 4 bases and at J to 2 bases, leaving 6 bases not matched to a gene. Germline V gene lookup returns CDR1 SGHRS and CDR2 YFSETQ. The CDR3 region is CASSHTGGVNTGELFF. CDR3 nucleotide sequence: TGCGCCAGCAGCCATACAGGGGGCGTCAACACCGGGGAGCTGTTTTTT. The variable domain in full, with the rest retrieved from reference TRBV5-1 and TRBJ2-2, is KAGVTQTPRYLIKTRGQQVTLSCSPISGHRSVSWYQQTPGQGLQFLFEYFSETQRNKGNFPGRFSGRQFSNSRSEMNVSTLELGDSALYLCASSHTGGVNTGELFFGEGSRLTVL.

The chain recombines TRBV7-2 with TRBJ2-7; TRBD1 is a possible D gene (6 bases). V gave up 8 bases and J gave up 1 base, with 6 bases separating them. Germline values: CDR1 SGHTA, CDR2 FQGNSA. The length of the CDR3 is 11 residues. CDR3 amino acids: CASGQSYEQYF. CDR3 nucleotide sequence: TGTGCCAGCGGACAGTCCTACGAGCAGTACTTC. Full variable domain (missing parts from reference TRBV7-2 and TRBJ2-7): GAGVSQSPSNKVTEKGKDVELRCDPISGHTALYWYRQSLGQGLEFLIYFQGNSAPDKSGLPSDRFSAERTGGSVSTLTIQRTQQEDSAVYLCASGQSYEQYFGPGTRLTVT.

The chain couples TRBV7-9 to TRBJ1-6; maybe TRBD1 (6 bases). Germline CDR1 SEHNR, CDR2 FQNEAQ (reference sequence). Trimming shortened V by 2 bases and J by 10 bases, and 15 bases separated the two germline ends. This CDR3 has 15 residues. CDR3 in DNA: TGTGCCAGCAGCTTACAGGGACATGGTAAATCACCCCTCCACTTT. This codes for CASSLQGHGKSPLHF. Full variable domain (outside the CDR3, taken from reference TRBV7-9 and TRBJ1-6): DTGVSQNPRHKITKRGQNVTFRCDPISEHNRLYWYRQTLGQGPEFLTYFQNEAQLEKSRLLSDRFSAERPKGSFSTLEIQRTEQGDSAMYLCASSLQGHGKSPLHFGNGTRLTVT.

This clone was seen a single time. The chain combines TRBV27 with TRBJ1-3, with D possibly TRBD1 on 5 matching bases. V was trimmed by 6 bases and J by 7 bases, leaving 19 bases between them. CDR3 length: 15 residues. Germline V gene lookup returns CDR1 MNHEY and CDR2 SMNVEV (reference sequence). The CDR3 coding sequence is TGTGCCAGCAGGAACAGCGGGGGAGGGTTCAACACCATATATTTT. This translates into CASRNSGGGFNTIYF.

The CDR3 loop is CASSLSWAVTDTQYF. The DNA of the CDR3 is TGCGCCAGCAGCTTGTCGTGGGCAGTAACAGATACGCAGTATTTT. The V call is TRBV5-1, the J call TRBJ2-3; no definite D call. CDR1 and CDR2 (germline): SGHRS, YFSETQ. Trimming pared 1 base from V and 3 bases from J, leaving 12 bases between. There are 15 residues in the CDR3.